This TCR beta chain was recovered during a study of blood T cell repertoires in COVID-19. Study in general: There were acute and convalescent COVID-19 samples, and they came from the United States, Italy and Spain.

Unmatched junction bases numbered 19, after V lost 4 bases and J lost 7 bases. The CDR3 runs 18 residues. Germline CDR1 SGHRS, CDR2 YFSETQ. This clone came up a few times. Original data processing: Estimated nucleated cell counts came from reference gene primer amplification. Method: immunoSEQ multiplex PCR; TCRdb's copy keeps in-frame clones and lacks some. The V and J calls and the clone size are those of that table, but D and trimming were determined from the DNA. This table holds 40,000 or so clones, approximately 90% found once. The sequencing input was peripheral blood. The receptor was isolated from a man aged 25 to 40 with active or convalescent COVID-19. This rearrangement joins TRBV5-1 to TRBJ2-5; 10 bases are a match to TRBD2. The CDR3 DNA reads as TGCGCCAGCAGCCAGGATCGACTAGCGGGTGGAGGTACCGGGACCCAGTACTTC. Its protein product is CASSQDRLAGGGTGTQYF.